A selection of T cell receptor beta chains follows, all from one sample in a study of T-cell reconstitution after alpha-beta-depleted transplantation in children. Using its own MiXCR run on the PCR reads, TCRdb lists one record per CDR3 protein. Here the sample spans about 1,000,000 distinct CDR3 sequences, about 26% being singletons. The sample consisted of PBMCs, mostly from graft donor cells, taken 360 days after TCRalphabeta/CD19-depleted stem cell transplant. These receptors were collected from a boy in the first two years of life who had a stem cell transplant for SCID, so the T cells may come from the graft donor. The CDR3 runs from the conserved cysteine through the conserved F or W. A D gene is named only where the DNA matches it firmly. A clone size is listed for some rows: how often the clone was seen (once, few, many), or a class if it is expanded.

len,v_gene,d_gene,j_gene,abundance,CDR3nt,CDR3aa
15,TRBV12-3/TRBV12-4,-,TRBJ2-7,once,TGTGCCAGCAGTTTGAGCGGGACACCTCACTACGAGCAGTACTTC,CASSLSGTPHYEQYF
15,TRBV5-1,-,TRBJ2-2,many,TGTGCCAGCAGTTTTGGGGGCCCGAACACCGGGGAGCTGTTTTTT,CASSFGGPNTGELFF
16,TRBV7-9,TRBD1,TRBJ2-5,few,TGTGCCAGCAGCTCCTCCCGGGACAGGGAACAAGAGACCCAGTACTTC,CASSSSRDREQETQYF
14,TRBV24-1,-,TRBJ2-3,few,TGTGCCACCAGTGATCGCAAACAGGGAAATACGCAGTATTTT,CATSDRKQGNTQYF
15,TRBV12-3/TRBV12-4,-,TRBJ2-3,-,TGTGCCAGCAGCCCCCAGGGGAATGCCGCAGATACGCAGTATTTT,CASSPQGNAADTQYF
15,TRBV20-1,-,TRBJ1-5,few,TGCAGTGCTATCCCTGGGTGGGTGGGCAATCAGCCCCAGCATTTT,CSAIPGWVGNQPQHF
17,TRBV7-9,TRBD1,TRBJ1-1,few,TGTGCCAGCAGCTTAGCCGTGGACAGGATGGTGAACACTGAAGCTTTCTTT,CASSLAVDRMVNTEAFF
16,TRBV4-1,TRBD1,TRBJ2-2,-,TGCGCCAGCAGCCATCAGGGGGCCCCGAACACCGGGGAGCTGTTTTTT,CASSHQGAPNTGELFF
13,TRBV2,-,TRBJ2-1,-,TGTGCCAGCAAGGGAAGAAGAAACAATGAGCAGTTCTTC,CASKGRRNNEQFF
15,TRBV2,TRBD2,TRBJ2-1,few,TGTGCCAGCCTCGGGGGGACGAGCTCCTACAATGAGCAGTTCTTC,CASLGGTSSYNEQFF
17,TRBV29-1,-,TRBJ2-7,-,TGCAGCGTTGAGGCAACGAAACTGGACGGTTACTCCTACGAGCAGTACTTC,CSVEATKLDGYSYEQYF
14,TRBV12-3/TRBV12-4,-,TRBJ2-3,few,TGTGCCAGCAGTTTTTTGGGGGTCGGAGATACGCAGTATTTT,CASSFLGVGDTQYF
15,TRBV5-1,TRBD2,TRBJ2-2,few,TGCGCCAGCAGCTTGGTAGCGGGGAACACCGGGGAGCTGTTTTTT,CASSLVAGNTGELFF
18,TRBV4-3,-,TRBJ2-1,few,TGCGCCAGCAGCCCCAGGCTTATGGACCGTCGTGGGTACAATGAGCAGTTCTTC,CASSPRLMDRRGYNEQFF
14,TRBV5-6,-,TRBJ2-7,-,TGTGCCAGCAACACAGGACTGTTCTCCTACGAGCAGTACTTC,CASNTGLFSYEQYF
18,TRBV11-1,TRBD1,TRBJ2-1,few,TGTGCCAGCAGCTTAGGGGTCACGGGACAGAGCTCCTACAATGAGCAGTTCTTC,CASSLGVTGQSSYNEQFF
12,TRBV6-5,TRBD1,TRBJ2-1,-,TGTGCCAGCAGGCAGACAGGGTTTGAGCAGTTCTTC,CASRQTGFEQFF
18,TRBV6-5,TRBD2,TRBJ2-2,-,TGTGCCAGCAGTTCTGGGACTAGCGGGGGGCCGGGCACCGGGGAGCTGTTTTTT,CASSSGTSGGPGTGELFF
15,TRBV24-1,TRBD1,TRBJ2-2,-,TGTGCCACCAGTGACCCGACAGGGCTCGCCGGGGAGCTGTTTTTT,CATSDPTGLAGELFF
11,TRBV15,-,TRBJ2-5,few,TGTGCCACCAGCATTGGGGAGACCCAGTACTTC,CATSIGETQYF
12,TRBV6-1,-,TRBJ2-7,-,TGTGCCAGCAGGGGGGACGGTCACGAGCAGTACTTC,CASRGDGHEQYF
12,TRBV20-1,-,TRBJ2-3,many,TGCAGTGCTCCTCGTAGTACAGATACGCAGTATTTT,CSAPRSTDTQYF
13,TRBV7-6,TRBD2,TRBJ2-7,-,TGTGCCAGCAGCTTACAACGGGGGGACGAGCAGTACTTC,CASSLQRGDEQYF
17,TRBV12-3/TRBV12-4,TRBD2,TRBJ2-7,few,TGTGCCAGCACCCTAGCCCCTCTAGCGGGGGCCTCCTACGAGCAGTACTTC,CASTLAPLAGASYEQYF
13,TRBV24-1,-,TRBJ1-2,-,TGTGCCACCAGTGATAGCACAGGGAGAGGCTACACCTTC,CATSDSTGRGYTF
14,TRBV5-1,-,TRBJ2-1,once,TGCGCCAGCAGCTCGACGGGTGGGGGGTTTGAGCAGTTCTTC,CASSSTGGGFEQFF
18,TRBV11-2,TRBD2,TRBJ2-2,-,TGTGCCAGCAGCTTAGTACCTAGCGGGGCATCGAACACCGGGGAGCTGTTTTTT,CASSLVPSGASNTGELFF
15,TRBV12-3/TRBV12-4,-,TRBJ2-1,few,TGTGCCAGCAGTTTTCGACAGGCCCAAGTCTATGAGCAGTTCTTC,CASSFRQAQVYEQFF
13,TRBV12-3/TRBV12-4,-,TRBJ2-5,many,TGTGCCAGCAGTTTTGGGGGGCGAGAGACCCAGTACTTC,CASSFGGRETQYF
17,TRBV4-1,-,TRBJ2-6,-,TGCGCCAGCAGCCAAGAACTGATAGAAGCTGGGGCCAACGTCCTGACTTTC,CASSQELIEAGANVLTF
15,TRBV7-3,TRBD2,TRBJ2-5,-,TGTGCCAGCAGCCCTTCGGGACTAGTGCGGGAGACCCAGTACTTC,CASSPSGLVRETQYF
13,TRBV12-3/TRBV12-4,TRBD1,TRBJ2-4,few,TGTGCCAGCAGGGGACAGGGCAAAAACATTCAGTACTTC,CASRGQGKNIQYF
13,TRBV10-3,-,TRBJ2-7,few,TGTGCCATCACCGCGGGACCCCCCTACGAGCAGTACTTC,CAITAGPPYEQYF
15,TRBV4-2,TRBD1,TRBJ2-7,-,TGTGCCAGCAGCCAAGCGGGACAGGGTTCCTACGAGCAGTACTTC,CASSQAGQGSYEQYF
12,TRBV7-2,-,TRBJ2-3,few,TGTGCCAGCAGCTCCCAACATTGGGCGCAGTATTTT,CASSSQHWAQYF
14,TRBV7-2,-,TRBJ1-5,few,TGTGCCAGCACCAGGGCCGGTGGAAATCAGCCCCAGCATTTT,CASTRAGGNQPQHF
11,TRBV20-1,-,TRBJ1-1,-,TGCAGTGCTAGAGATCCGGACAAAGCTTTCTTT,CSARDPDKAFF
13,TRBV7-2,-,TRBJ1-1,few,TGTGCCAGCAGCCCAGGTCGGGGCGGCCAAGCTTTCTTT,CASSPGRGGQAFF
15,TRBV2,-,TRBJ2-3,few,TGTGCCAGCAGTGTAAACCGGGGGCCTGGAGATACGCAGTATTTT,CASSVNRGPGDTQYF
15,TRBV5-1,-,TRBJ2-5,few,TGCGCCAGCAGCTTGGTGGGGAGCCTACAAGAGACCCAGTACTTC,CASSLVGSLQETQYF
13,TRBV29-1,-,TRBJ2-7,-,TGCAGCGTTTTAGGCAGATTCGCCTACGAGCAGTACTTC,CSVLGRFAYEQYF
13,TRBV5-5,-,TRBJ1-2,-,TGTGCCAGCAGCGAGGACGGAGACTATGGCTACACCTTC,CASSEDGDYGYTF
14,TRBV29-1,TRBD1,TRBJ2-7,-,TGCAGCGTTGGTTTGTTAGGACAGGGGGACGAGCAGTACTTC,CSVGLLGQGDEQYF
20,TRBV28,TRBD2,TRBJ2-5,-,TGTGCCAGCAGTTTAAGGAAGGGGACTAGCGGGGGGCTGAACCAAGAGACCCAGTACTTC,CASSLRKGTSGGLNQETQYF